What follows are 6 T cell receptor beta chains derived from one specimen sequenced in a study of Graves' ophthalmopathy and Graves' hyperthyroidism. For repertoire sequencing, the TCR beta CDR3 regions were amplified from RNA transcripts. The authors performed first-round RT-PCR with HTBI primers and then a second-round multiplex PCR. TCRdb fed the multiplex PCR reads into MiXCR, producing one record per CDR3 protein. Counted here are about 400,000 distinct CDR3 sequences, about 18% occurring once; the ten biggest clones make up 1.6%. Sequenced material: peripheral blood. Source of these receptors: a young woman with Graves' ophthalmopathy.

The CDR3, as DNA: TGCAGTGCTAGTCAGGGACAGGAGAATTCACCCCTCCACTTT. It encodes CSASQGQENSPLHF. The chain is built from TRBV20-1 and TRBJ1-6; 8 positions match TRBD1. J lost 7 bases, V lost 3 bases, and 5 bases had no gene match. The CDR3 is 14 amino acids. CDR1 DFQATT and CDR2 SNEGSKA come from the germline V gene (reference sequence).

In this sample, this clonotype turned up many times. The CDR3 sequence is CASSPTGTSGVLSYEQYF. The CDR3 DNA reads TGTGCCAGCAGCCCGACCGGGACTAGCGGGGTCCTTTCCTACGAGCAGTACTTC. V usage is TRBV7-2 and J usage is TRBJ2-7, with TRBD2 matching 13 bases. The CDR3 sequence is 18 residues long. CDR1 SGHTA and CDR2 FQGNSA come from the germline V gene. J lost 1 base, V lost 5 bases, and 11 bases had no gene match.

This clonotype was seen repeatedly, ten times or more. This rearrangement joins TRBV28 to TRBJ2-7, with 8 bases identical to TRBD1. The CDR3 runs to 16 residues. The V gene's germline CDR1 is MDHEN and CDR2 SYDVKM. Trimming removed 0 bases from V and 0 bases from J; junction bases left unmatched: 4. CDR3 residues: CASSLWAGGHSYEQYF. CDR3 nucleotides: TGTGCCAGCAGTTTATGGGCAGGGGGCCACTCCTACGAGCAGTACTTC. Using reference TRBV28 and TRBJ2-7 for the parts outside the CDR3, the full variable domain is DVKVTQSSRYLVKRTGEKVFLECVQDMDHENMFWYRQDPGLGLRLIYFSYDVKMKEKGDIPEGYSVSREKKERFSLILESASTNQTSMYLCASSLWAGGHSYEQYFGPGTRLTVT.

This clonotype was seen at least ten times. This chain links TRBV6-2 or TRBV6-3 with TRBJ1-1; 7 nucleotides align to TRBD1. In germline, CDR1 is MNHEY, CDR2 SVGEGT. CDR3 length: 16 amino acids. The V and J ends lost 5 bases and 0 bases, in that order; junction bases with no gene match: 9. DNA for the CDR3: TGTGCCAGCAGTCAACGGGGACAGTCCATGAACACTGAAGCTTTCTTT. Protein sequence: CASSQRGQSMNTEAFF.

This clonotype was detected many times. This sequence joins TRBV6-5 and TRBJ1-5; D is undetermined. This CDR3 contains 13 residues. The V gene's germline CDR1 is MNHEY and CDR2 SVGAGI. Trimming stripped 4 bases from V and 7 bases from J, with 11 bases between. The DNA of the CDR3 is TGTGCCAGCAGTTCCACGACGAGGCAGCCCCAGCATTTT. Its protein is CASSSTTRQPQHF.

This clonotype was picked up many times. The chain employs TRBV12-3 or TRBV12-4 and TRBJ1-1; D ambiguous. V lost 5 bases and J 1 base, leaving 8 bases between the germline ends. The CDR3 runs 13 residues. CDR3: CASSPPENTEAFF. In DNA, the CDR3 is TGTGCCAGCAGTCCCCCCGAGAACACTGAAGCTTTCTTT.